This TCR beta chain was sequenced during a study of T-cell reconstitution after alpha-beta-depleted transplantation in children. TCRbeta library preparation incorporated unique molecular identifiers. MiXCR was run by TCRdb on the PCR reads, yielding one entry per CDR3 protein. The data contain over 550,000 distinct CDR3 sequences, approximately 10% of them singletons. J was trimmed by 2 bases and V by 5 bases; bases with no gene match: 8. The length of the CDR3 is 16 residues. Germline CDR1 is LGHNA and CDR2 is YSLEER. This clonotype was recorded a few times. This chain connects TRBV4-3 to TRBJ2-3, with 9 bases that match TRBD1. The sequencing used PBMCs from the stem cell graft donor, collected from the stem cell graft. This TCR was sampled from a human donor who donated a stem cell graft to a child with acute myeloid leukemia. The CDR3 DNA is TGCGCCAGCAGCGGGGGCCGGGACAGGGTCACAGATACGCAGTATTTT. Protein: CASSGGRDRVTDTQYF.